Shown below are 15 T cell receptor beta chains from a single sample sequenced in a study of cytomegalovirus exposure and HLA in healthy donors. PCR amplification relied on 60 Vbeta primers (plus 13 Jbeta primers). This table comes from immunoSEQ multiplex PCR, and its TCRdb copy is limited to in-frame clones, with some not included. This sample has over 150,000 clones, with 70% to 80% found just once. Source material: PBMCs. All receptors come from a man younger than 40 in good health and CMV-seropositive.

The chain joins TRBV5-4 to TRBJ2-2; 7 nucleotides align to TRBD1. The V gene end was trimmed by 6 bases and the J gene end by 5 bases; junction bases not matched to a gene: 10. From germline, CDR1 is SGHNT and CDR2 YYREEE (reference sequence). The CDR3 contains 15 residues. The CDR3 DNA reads TGTGCCAGCACCGTCCGGGACAGACCAACCGGGGAGCTGTTTTTT. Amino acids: CASTVRDRPTGELFF.

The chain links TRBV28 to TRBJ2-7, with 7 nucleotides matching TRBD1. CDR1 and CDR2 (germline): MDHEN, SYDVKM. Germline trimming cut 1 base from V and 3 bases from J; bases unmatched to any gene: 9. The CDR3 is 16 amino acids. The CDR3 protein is CASSLSPTGIGYEQYF. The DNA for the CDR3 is TGTGCCAGCAGTTTATCCCCGACAGGGATTGGCTACGAGCAGTACTTC.

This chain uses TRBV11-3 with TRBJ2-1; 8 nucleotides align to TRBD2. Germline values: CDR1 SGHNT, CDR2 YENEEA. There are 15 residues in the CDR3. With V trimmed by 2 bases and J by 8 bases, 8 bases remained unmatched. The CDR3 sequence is CASSLSPGGLDEQFF. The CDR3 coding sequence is TGTGCCAGCAGCTTATCGCCGGGGGGGCTTGATGAGCAGTTCTTC.

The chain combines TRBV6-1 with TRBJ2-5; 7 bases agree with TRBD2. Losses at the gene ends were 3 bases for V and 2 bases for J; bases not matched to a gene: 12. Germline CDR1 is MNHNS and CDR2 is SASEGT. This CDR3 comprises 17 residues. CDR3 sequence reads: CASSEDPSGMGQETQYF. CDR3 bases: TGTGCCAGCAGTGAGGACCCTAGCGGCATGGGTCAAGAGACCCAGTACTTC.

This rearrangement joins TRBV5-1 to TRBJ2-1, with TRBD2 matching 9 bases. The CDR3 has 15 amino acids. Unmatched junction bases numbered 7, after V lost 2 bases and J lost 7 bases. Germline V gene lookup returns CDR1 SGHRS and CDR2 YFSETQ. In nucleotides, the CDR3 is TGCGCCAGCAGCTTCGAGCGGGGGGTCTTGAATGAGCAGTTCTTC. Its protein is CASSFERGVLNEQFF.

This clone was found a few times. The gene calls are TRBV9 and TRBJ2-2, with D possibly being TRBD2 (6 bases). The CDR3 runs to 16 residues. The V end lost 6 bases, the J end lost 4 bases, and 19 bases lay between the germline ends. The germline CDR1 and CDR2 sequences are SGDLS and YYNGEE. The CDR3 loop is CASTPAGSGITGELFF. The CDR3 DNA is TGTGCCAGCACCCCGGCCGGGAGTGGTATCACCGGGGAGCTGTTTTTT.

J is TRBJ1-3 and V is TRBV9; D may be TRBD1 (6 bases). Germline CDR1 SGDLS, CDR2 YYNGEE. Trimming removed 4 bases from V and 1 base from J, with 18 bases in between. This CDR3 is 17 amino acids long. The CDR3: CASSNTGGHTSGNTIYF. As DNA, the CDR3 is TGTGCCAGCAGCAACACGGGGGGCCACACGTCTGGAAACACCATATATTTT.

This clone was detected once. In DNA form, the CDR3 reads TGTGCCAGCAGCCTCCCGCTCGACAGGCCGGGCTACGAGCAGTACTTC. It yields the protein CASSLPLDRPGYEQYF. The V gene is TRBV5-4, the J gene TRBJ2-7, with D maybe TRBD1 (6 bases). This CDR3 is built from 16 residues. Germline CDR1 and CDR2: SGHNT and YYREEE (reference sequence). V lost 4 bases to trimming and J lost 3 bases, with 20 bases between them.

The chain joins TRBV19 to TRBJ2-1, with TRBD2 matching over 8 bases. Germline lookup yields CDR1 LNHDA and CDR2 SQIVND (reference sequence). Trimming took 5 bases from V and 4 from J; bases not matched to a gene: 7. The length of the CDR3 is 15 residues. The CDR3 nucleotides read TGTGCCAGTAGTTCGTTCCCGGGGGGGTACAATGAGCAGTTCTTC. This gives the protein CASSSFPGGYNEQFF.

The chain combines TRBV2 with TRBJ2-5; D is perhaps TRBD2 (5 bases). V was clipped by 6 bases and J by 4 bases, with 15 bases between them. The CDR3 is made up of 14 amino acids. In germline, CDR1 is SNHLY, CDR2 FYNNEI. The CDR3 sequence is CASRVPGGRETQYF. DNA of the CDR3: TGTGCCAGCAGAGTACCAGGAGGCCGAGAGACCCAGTACTTC. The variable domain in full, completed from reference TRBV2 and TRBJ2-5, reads EPEVTQTPSHQVTQMGQEVILRCVPISNHLYFYWYRQILGQKVEFLVSFYNNEISEKSEIFDDQFSVERPDGSNFTLKIRSTKLEDSAMYFCASRVPGGRETQYFGPGTRLLVL.

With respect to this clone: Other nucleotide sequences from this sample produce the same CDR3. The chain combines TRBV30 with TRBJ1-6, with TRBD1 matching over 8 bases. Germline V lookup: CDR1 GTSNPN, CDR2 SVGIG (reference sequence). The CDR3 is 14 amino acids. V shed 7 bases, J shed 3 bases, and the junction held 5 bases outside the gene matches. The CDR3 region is CAFQDRGYNSPLHF. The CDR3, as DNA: TGTGCCTTTCAAGACAGGGGCTATAATTCACCCCTCCACTTT.

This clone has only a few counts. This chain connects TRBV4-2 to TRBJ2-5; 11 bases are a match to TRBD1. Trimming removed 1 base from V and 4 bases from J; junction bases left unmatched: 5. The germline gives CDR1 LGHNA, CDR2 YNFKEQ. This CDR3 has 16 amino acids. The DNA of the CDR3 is TGTGCCAGCAGCCAAGGTTTCGGGACAGGGGGAGAGACCCAGTACTTC. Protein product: CASSQGFGTGGETQYF.

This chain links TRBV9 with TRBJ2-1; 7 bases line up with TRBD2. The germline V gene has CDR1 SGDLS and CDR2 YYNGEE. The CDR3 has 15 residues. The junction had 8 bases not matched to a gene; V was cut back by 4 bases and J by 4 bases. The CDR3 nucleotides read TGTGCCAGCAGCTCAGGACTAGGGGAGTACAATGAGCAGTTCTTC. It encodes CASSSGLGEYNEQFF.

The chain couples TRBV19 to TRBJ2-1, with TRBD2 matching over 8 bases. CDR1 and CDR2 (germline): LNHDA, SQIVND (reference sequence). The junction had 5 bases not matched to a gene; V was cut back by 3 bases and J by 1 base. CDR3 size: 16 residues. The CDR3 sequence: CASSMGRLASYNEQFF. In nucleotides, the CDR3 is TGTGCCAGTAGTATGGGGAGACTAGCGTCCTACAATGAGCAGTTCTTC.

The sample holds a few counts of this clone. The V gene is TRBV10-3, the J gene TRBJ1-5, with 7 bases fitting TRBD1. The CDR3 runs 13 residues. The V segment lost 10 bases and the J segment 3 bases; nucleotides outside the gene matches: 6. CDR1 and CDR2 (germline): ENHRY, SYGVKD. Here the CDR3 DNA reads TGTGCCACCGTGGGACAGATCAATCAGCCCCAGCATTTT. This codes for CATVGQINQPQHF.